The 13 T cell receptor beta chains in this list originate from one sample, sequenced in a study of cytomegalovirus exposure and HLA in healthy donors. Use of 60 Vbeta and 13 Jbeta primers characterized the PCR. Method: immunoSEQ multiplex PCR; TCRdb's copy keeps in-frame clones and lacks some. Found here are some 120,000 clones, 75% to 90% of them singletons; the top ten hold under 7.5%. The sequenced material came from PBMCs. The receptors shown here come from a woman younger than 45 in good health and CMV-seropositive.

The CDR3 bases are TGTGCCAGCAGCTGGGGACAGGGGGCGTCGGTTGGAGCTTTCTTT. Translation gives CASSWGQGASVGAFF. The chain uses TRBV7-6 and TRBJ1-1; 12 nucleotides match TRBD1. The germline CDR1 and CDR2 sequences are SGHVS and FNYEAQ. This CDR3 has 15 residues. With V trimmed by 4 bases and J by 10 bases, 10 bases remained unmatched.

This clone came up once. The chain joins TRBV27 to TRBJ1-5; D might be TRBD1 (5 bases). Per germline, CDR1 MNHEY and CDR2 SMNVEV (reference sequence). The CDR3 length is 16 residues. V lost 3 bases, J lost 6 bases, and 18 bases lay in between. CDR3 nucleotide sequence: TGTGCCAGCAGTTTTGGTTGGGGGGACCGCACTCAGCCCCAGCATTTT. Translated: CASSFGWGDRTQPQHF.

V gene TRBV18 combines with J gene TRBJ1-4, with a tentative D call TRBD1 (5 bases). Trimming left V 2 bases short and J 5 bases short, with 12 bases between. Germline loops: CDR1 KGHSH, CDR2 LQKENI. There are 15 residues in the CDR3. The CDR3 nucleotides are TGTGCCAGCTCACCAGAGGACATCCTAAATGAAAAACTGTTTTTT. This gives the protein CASSPEDILNEKLFF. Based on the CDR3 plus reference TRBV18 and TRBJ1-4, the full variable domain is NAGVMQNPRHLVRRRGQEARLRCSPMKGHSHVYWYRQLPEEGLKFMVYLQKENIIDESGMPKERFSAEFPKEGPSILRIQQVVRGDSAAYFCASSPEDILNEKLFFGSGTQLSVL.

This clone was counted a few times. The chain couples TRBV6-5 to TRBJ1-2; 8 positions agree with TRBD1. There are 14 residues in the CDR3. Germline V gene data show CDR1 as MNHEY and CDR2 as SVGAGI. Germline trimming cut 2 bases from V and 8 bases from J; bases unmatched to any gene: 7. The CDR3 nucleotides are TGTGCCAGCAGTTACCCGGGACAGGCGGGAGGCTACACCTTC. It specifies CASSYPGQAGGYTF.

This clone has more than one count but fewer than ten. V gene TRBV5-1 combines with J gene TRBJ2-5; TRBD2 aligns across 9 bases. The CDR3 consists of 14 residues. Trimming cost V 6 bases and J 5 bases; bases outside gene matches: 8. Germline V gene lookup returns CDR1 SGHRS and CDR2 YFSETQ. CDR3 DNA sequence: TGCGCCAGCAACTTACGAAGCGGGGGGGAGACCCAGTACTTC. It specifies CASNLRSGGETQYF. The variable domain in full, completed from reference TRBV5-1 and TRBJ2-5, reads KAGVTQTPRYLIKTRGQQVTLSCSPISGHRSVSWYQQTPGQGLQFLFEYFSETQRNKGNFPGRFSGRQFSNSRSEMNVSTLELGDSALYLCASNLRSGGETQYFGPGTRLLVL.

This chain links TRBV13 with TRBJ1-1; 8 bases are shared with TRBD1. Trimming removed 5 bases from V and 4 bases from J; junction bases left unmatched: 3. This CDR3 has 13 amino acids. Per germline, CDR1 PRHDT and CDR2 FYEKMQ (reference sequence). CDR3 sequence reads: CASSPTGGTEAFF. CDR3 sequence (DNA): TGTGCCAGCAGCCCAACAGGGGGCACTGAAGCTTTCTTT.

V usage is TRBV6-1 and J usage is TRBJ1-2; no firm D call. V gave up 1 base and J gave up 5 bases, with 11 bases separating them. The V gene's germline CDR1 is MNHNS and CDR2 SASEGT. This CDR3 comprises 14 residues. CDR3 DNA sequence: TGTGCCAGCAGTGAAGGCAGGCTTAAGTATGGCTACACCTTC. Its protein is CASSEGRLKYGYTF.

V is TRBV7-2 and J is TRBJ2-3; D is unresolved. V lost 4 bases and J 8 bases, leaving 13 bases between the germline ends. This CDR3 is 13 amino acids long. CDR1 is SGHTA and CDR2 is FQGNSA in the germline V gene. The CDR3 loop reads CASSSRLSGTQYF. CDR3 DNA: TGTGCCAGCAGCTCCCGACTGAGTGGTACGCAGTATTTT.

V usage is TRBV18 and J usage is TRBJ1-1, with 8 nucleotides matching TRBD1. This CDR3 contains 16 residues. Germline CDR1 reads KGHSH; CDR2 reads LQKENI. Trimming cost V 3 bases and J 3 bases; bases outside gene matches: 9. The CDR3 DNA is TGTGCCAGCTCACCTCAGGGGGCTGGGGCAGACACTGAAGCTTTCTTT. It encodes CASSPQGAGADTEAFF. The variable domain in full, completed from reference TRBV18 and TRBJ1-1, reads NAGVMQNPRHLVRRRGQEARLRCSPMKGHSHVYWYRQLPEEGLKFMVYLQKENIIDESGMPKERFSAEFPKEGPSILRIQQVVRGDSAAYFCASSPQGAGADTEAFFGQGTRLTVV.

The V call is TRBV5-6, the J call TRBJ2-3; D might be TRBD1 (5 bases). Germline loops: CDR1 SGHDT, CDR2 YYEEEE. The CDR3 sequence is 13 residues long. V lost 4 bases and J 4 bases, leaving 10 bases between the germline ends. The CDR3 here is CASSALGADTQYF. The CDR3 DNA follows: TGTGCCAGCAGCGCTCTAGGGGCAGATACGCAGTATTTT.

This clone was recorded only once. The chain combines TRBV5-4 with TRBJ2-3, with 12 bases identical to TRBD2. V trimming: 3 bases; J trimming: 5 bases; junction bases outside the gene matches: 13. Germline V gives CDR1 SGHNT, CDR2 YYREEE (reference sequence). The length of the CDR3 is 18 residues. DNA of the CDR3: TGTGCCAGCAGCTGGCGGGCTAGCGGGGGGGCATTAGGAGATACGCAGTATTTT. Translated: CASSWRASGGALGDTQYF.

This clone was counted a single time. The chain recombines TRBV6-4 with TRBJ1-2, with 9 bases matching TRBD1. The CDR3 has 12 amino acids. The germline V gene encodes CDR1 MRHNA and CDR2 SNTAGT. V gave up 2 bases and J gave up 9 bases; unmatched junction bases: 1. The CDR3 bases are TGTGCCAGCAGTGACGGGACAGGGAGCTACACCTTC. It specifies CASSDGTGSYTF.

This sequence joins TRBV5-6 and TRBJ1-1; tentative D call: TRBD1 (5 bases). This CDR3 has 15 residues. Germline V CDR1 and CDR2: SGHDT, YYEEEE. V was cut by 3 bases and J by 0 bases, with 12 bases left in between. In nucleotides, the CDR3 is TGTGCCAGCAGCTGGGGCTTTCAGCTGAACACTGAAGCTTTCTTT. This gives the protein CASSWGFQLNTEAFF.